This passage covers 21 T cell receptor beta chains from one sample sequenced in a study of OX40 agonist ivuxolimab in advanced cancers. Sequenced by immunoSEQ multiplex PCR; TCRdb stores in-frame clones only, minus some. The sample shows 75,000 to 95,000 clones, roughly 90% of them seen only once. Sequencing used CD4+ or CD8+ T cells sorted from blood, obtained in a trial of the OX40 agonist ivuxolimab. The receptors stem from an adult with an advanced solid tumor such as melanoma, head and neck, liver or kidney cancer.

The gene calls are TRBV2 and TRBJ1-3; D is unresolved. The CDR3 is made up of 16 amino acids. Trimming removed 6 bases at V and 0 bases at J, with 15 bases between. In germline, CDR1 is SNHLY, CDR2 FYNNEI. The CDR3 nucleotides read TGTGCCAGCAGCCGAGACGGAGGCAGCTCTGGAAACACCATATATTTT. This codes for CASSRDGGSSGNTIYF.

The rearrangement joins TRBV6-6 to TRBJ2-1, with 7 bases lining up with TRBD1. The CDR3 consists of 12 residues. The germline V gene encodes CDR1 MNHNY and CDR2 SVGAGI (reference sequence). V trimming: 6 bases; J trimming: 9 bases; junction bases outside the gene matches: 5. CDR3 region: CASSRTGAEQFF. In nucleotides, the CDR3 is TGTGCCAGCAGCCGAACAGGGGCTGAGCAGTTCTTC.

This chain connects TRBV11-2 to TRBJ1-5, with D hard to call. V was trimmed by 3 bases and J by 0 bases, leaving 6 bases between them. Germline CDR1 reads SGHAT; CDR2 reads FQNNGV. This CDR3 comprises 14 residues. The CDR3 DNA is TGTGCCAGCAGCTTCCGAAGTAGCAATCAGCCCCAGCATTTT. Translation: CASSFRSSNQPQHF.

V gene TRBV29-1 combines with J gene TRBJ2-5; D call uncertain. The V and J ends lost 4 bases and 4 bases respectively, with 13 bases between them. Germline CDR1 and CDR2: SQVTM and ANQGSEA. The CDR3 is made up of 13 amino acids. CDR3 in DNA: TGCAGCGTTGTAGGCAGGCTGCGAGAGACCCAGTACTTC. Its translation: CSVVGRLRETQYF.

Written as DNA, the CDR3 is TGTGCCAGCAGCGGGACACTCTCCTACGAGCAGTACTTC. It encodes CASSGTLSYEQYF. The J gene is TRBJ2-7, the V gene TRBV2, with D possibly matching TRBD1 (6 bases). V was clipped by 6 bases and J by 0 bases, with 9 bases between them. CDR3 size: 13 residues. In germline, CDR1 is SNHLY, CDR2 FYNNEI.

The CDR3 region is CASSVAIRSGNEQYF. In DNA, the CDR3 is TGTGCCAGCAGTGTCGCTATTAGGTCAGGGAACGAGCAGTACTTC. J is TRBJ2-7 and V is TRBV6-1, with D possibly being TRBD1 (5 bases). This CDR3 is built from 15 residues. Germline V gene data show CDR1 as MNHNS and CDR2 as SASEGT. Trimming took 4 bases from V and 5 from J, leaving 18 bases between them.

The chain has TRBV28 and TRBJ1-4; D is uncertain. The CDR3 contains 13 residues. Germline CDR1 is MDHEN and CDR2 is SYDVKM. V lost 3 bases, J lost 3 bases, and 5 bases lay in between. The CDR3 sequence: CASSFGANEKLFF. CDR3 nucleotides: TGTGCCAGCAGTTTTGGGGCTAATGAAAAACTGTTTTTT.

The chain carries TRBV18 and TRBJ2-1; D ambiguous. This CDR3 spans 15 amino acids. CDR1 is KGHSH, CDR2 LQKENI, per germline. Deletions cut 1 base from V and 0 bases from J, with 7 bases between. CDR3 in amino acids: CASSPQGTSYNEQFF. The CDR3, as DNA: TGTGCCAGCTCACCACAGGGTACCTCCTACAATGAGCAGTTCTTC.

This sequence joins TRBV19 and TRBJ2-5; 7 bases match TRBD1. The CDR3 has 17 residues. V was clipped by 4 bases and J by 5 bases; unmatched bases: 16. Germline V lookup: CDR1 LNHDA, CDR2 SQIVND (reference sequence). CDR3: CASSTGRGGWMVETQYF. The CDR3 nucleotides are TGTGCCAGTAGTACAGGACGAGGGGGCTGGATGGTGGAGACCCAGTACTTC.

The rearrangement joins TRBV6-1 to TRBJ2-4; 10 nucleotides match TRBD1. The CDR3 sequence is 16 residues long. Per the germline V gene, CDR1 is MNHNS and CDR2 is SASEGT. Unmatched junction bases numbered 3, after V lost 3 bases and J lost 1 base. The CDR3 bases are TGTGCCAGCAGTGATAGACAGGGGGCGGCCAAAAACATTCAGTACTTC. Residues: CASSDRQGAAKNIQYF.

The chain has TRBV5-5 and TRBJ1-1; tentatively, D is TRBD1 (5 bases). The V end lost 5 bases, the J end lost 1 base, and 9 bases lay between the germline ends. The CDR3 is 13 residues long. Germline-derived CDR1 and CDR2 are SGHKS and YYEKEE (reference sequence). The chain's CDR3 is CASRWDPNTEAFF. CDR3 nucleotides: TGTGCCAGCAGGTGGGACCCGAACACTGAAGCTTTCTTT.

The chain carries TRBV27 and TRBJ2-1; 11 nucleotides line up with TRBD2. The V gene end was trimmed by 6 bases and the J gene end by 12 bases; junction bases not matched to a gene: 10. Germline V CDR1 and CDR2: MNHEY, SMNVEV (reference sequence). CDR3 size: 14 residues. CDR3 region: CASREGTSGRWQFF. The CDR3 DNA reads TGTGCCAGCAGAGAGGGGACTAGCGGAAGGTGGCAGTTCTTC.

The chain couples TRBV4-1 to TRBJ1-6; D not certain. Germline values: CDR1 MGHRA, CDR2 YSYEKL. CDR3 length: 14 amino acids. The germline V and J ends were trimmed by 1 base and 6 bases, with 7 bases remaining between them. This chain's CDR3 is CASSQVLTNSPLHF. The DNA for the CDR3 is TGCGCCAGCAGCCAAGTTCTCACTAATTCACCCCTCCACTTT.

The rearrangement joins TRBV20-1 to TRBJ2-7; the D gene is possibly TRBD2 (5 bases). This CDR3 spans 11 amino acids. The V end was cut by 0 bases, the J end by 9 bases, with 9 bases between. The germline V gene has CDR1 DFQATT and CDR2 SNEGSKA (reference sequence). The CDR3 is CSARDAGGQYF. The DNA for the CDR3 is TGCAGTGCTAGAGATGCGGGTGGGCAGTACTTC.

The chain carries TRBV7-2 and TRBJ1-5; possibly TRBD1 for D (5 bases). V was pared by 1 base and J by 7 bases, with 17 bases between. CDR1 SGHTA and CDR2 FQGNSA come from the germline V gene. The CDR3 extends over 16 amino acids. Here the CDR3 reads CASSLVRQSEGQPQHF. The CDR3 DNA reads TGTGCCAGCAGCTTAGTAAGGCAGTCGGAGGGGCAGCCCCAGCATTTT.

This clone was seen only once. This chain joins TRBV5-1 and TRBJ1-2; the D gene is possibly TRBD1 (5 bases). The CDR3 extends over 15 amino acids. Trimming cost V 1 base and J 3 bases, with 13 bases left between them. The germline gives CDR1 SGHRS, CDR2 YFSETQ. The CDR3 spells CASSLRGNGDYGYTF. CDR3 coding DNA: TGCGCCAGCAGCTTGAGGGGTAACGGGGACTATGGCTACACCTTC.

V gene TRBV2 combines with J gene TRBJ2-7, with D possibly being TRBD2 (6 bases). This CDR3 is built from 15 residues. Trimming left V 3 bases short and J 4 bases short, with 16 bases between. Germline V gene sequence: CDR1 SNHLY, CDR2 FYNNEI. CDR3 amino acids: CASSDSARGGYEQYF. DNA of the CDR3: TGTGCCAGCAGTGATTCAGCGCGTGGGGGGTACGAGCAGTACTTC.

The genes are TRBV11-2 and TRBJ2-1; 15 bases are shared with TRBD2. Germline V gene lookup returns CDR1 SGHAT and CDR2 FQNNGV. CDR3 length: 16 residues. J lost 6 bases, V lost 6 bases, and 6 bases had no gene match. CDR3: CASRTGLAGGPNEQFF. CDR3 coding DNA: TGTGCCAGCAGAACAGGACTAGCGGGGGGGCCCAATGAGCAGTTCTTC.

This clone has a single count. The rearrangement joins TRBV10-3 to TRBJ2-7, with 8 bases identical to TRBD1. The V segment lost 3 bases and the J segment 2 bases; nucleotides outside the gene matches: 6. The CDR3 loop spans 15 amino acids. Germline V CDR1 and CDR2: ENHRY, SYGVKD. CDR3 sequence (DNA): TGTGCCATCAGTGATCAGAGGACAGGGACCTACGAGCAGTACTTC. This codes for CAISDQRTGTYEQYF.

V gene TRBV28 combines with J gene TRBJ2-7; TRBD2 agrees at 9 bases. V trimming: 5 bases; J trimming: 0 bases; junction bases outside the gene matches: 5. The CDR3 loop spans 15 amino acids. Germline CDR1 MDHEN, CDR2 SYDVKM. The CDR3 region is CASSPGAGGSYEQYF. CDR3 nucleotide sequence: TGTGCCAGCAGTCCCGGAGCGGGGGGCTCCTACGAGCAGTACTTC.

The V gene is TRBV18, the J gene TRBJ2-3, with 7 bases that match TRBD1. CDR3 size: 15 residues. Trimming took 2 bases from V and 3 from J; bases not matched to a gene: 5. CDR1 is KGHSH, CDR2 LQKENI, per germline. The CDR3 region is CASSPGTEVTDTQYF. In DNA, the CDR3 is TGTGCCAGCTCACCAGGGACAGAGGTTACAGATACGCAGTATTTT.